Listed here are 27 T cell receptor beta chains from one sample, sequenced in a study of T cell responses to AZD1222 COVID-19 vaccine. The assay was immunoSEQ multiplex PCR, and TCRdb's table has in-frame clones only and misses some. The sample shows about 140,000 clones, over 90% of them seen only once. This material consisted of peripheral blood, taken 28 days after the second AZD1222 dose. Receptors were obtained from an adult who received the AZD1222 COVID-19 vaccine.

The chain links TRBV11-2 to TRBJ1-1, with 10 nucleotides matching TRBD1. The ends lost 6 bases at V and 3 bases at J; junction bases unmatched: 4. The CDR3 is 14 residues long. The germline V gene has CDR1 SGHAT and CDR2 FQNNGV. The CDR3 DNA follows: TGTGCCAGCAGGGCCGGGACAGGGGACACTGAAGCTTTCTTT. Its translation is CASRAGTGDTEAFF.

CDR3 DNA: TGTGCCAGCAGTTCGAGGACAGGGATCACTGAAGCTTTCTTT. Protein: CASSSRTGITEAFF. This chain joins TRBV28 and TRBJ1-1; TRBD1 matches at 8 bases. This CDR3 is built from 14 residues. V was pared by 4 bases and J by 4 bases, with 5 bases of the junction left unmatched. Looked up from germline, CDR1 is MDHEN and CDR2 is SYDVKM.

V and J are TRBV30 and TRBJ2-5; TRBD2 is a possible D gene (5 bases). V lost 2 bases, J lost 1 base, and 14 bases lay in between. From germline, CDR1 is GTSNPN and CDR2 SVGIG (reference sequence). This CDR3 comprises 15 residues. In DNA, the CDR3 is TGTGCCTGGAGTTACTTCGGACTGAGCCAAGAGACCCAGTACTTC. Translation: CAWSYFGLSQETQYF.

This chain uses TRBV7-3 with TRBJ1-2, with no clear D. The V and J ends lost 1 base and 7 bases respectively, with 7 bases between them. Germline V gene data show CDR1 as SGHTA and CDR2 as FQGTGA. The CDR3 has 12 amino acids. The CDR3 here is CASSLSLSGYTF. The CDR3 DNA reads TGTGCCAGCAGCTTAAGTCTCTCTGGCTACACCTTC.

The CDR3 bases are TGTGCCAGCAGTTTCGGCCGGTCCAATGAGCAGTTCTTC. Protein product: CASSFGRSNEQFF. The rearrangement joins TRBV27 to TRBJ2-1; unclear D gene. Germline V gene sequence: CDR1 MNHEY, CDR2 SMNVEV (reference sequence). V dropped 3 bases and J dropped 6 bases, with 9 bases sitting between them. This CDR3 has 13 residues.

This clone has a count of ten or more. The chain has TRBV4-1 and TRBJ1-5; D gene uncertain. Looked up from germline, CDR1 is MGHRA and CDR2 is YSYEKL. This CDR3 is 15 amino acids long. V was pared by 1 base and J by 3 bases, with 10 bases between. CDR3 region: CASSQVERPNQPQHF. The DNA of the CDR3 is TGCGCCAGCAGCCAAGTGGAAAGACCCAATCAGCCCCAGCATTTT.

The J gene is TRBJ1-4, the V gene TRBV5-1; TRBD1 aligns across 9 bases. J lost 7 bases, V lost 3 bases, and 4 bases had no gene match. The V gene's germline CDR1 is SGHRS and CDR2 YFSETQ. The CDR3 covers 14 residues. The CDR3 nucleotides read TGCGCCAGCAGCTCCGGGACAGGGATTGAAAAACTGTTTTTT. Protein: CASSSGTGIEKLFF.

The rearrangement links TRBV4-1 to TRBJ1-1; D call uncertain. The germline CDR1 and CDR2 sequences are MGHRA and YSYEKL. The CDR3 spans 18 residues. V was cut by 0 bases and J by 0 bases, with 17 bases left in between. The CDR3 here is CASSQDSILGRMNTEAFF. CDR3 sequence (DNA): TGCGCCAGCAGCCAAGACAGCATCCTAGGACGCATGAACACTGAAGCTTTCTTT.

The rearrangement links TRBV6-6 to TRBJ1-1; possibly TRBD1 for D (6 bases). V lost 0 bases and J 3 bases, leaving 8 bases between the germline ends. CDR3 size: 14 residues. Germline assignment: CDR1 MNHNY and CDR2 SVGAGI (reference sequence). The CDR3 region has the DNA TGTGCCAGCAGTTACTCAGGGGGGGACACTGAAGCTTTCTTT. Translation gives CASSYSGGDTEAFF.

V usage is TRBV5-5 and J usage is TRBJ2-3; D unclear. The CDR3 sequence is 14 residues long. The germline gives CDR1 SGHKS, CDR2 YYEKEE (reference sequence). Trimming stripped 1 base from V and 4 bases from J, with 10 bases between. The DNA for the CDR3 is TGTGCCAGCAGCTTGACTGGTTCCGCAGATACGCAGTATTTT. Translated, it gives CASSLTGSADTQYF.

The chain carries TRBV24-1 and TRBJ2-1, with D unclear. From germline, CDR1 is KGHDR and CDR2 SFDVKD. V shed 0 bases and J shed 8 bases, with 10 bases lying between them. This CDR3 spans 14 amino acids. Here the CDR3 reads CATSDLIAAHEQFF. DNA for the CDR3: TGTGCCACCAGTGATTTGATTGCGGCCCATGAGCAGTTCTTC.

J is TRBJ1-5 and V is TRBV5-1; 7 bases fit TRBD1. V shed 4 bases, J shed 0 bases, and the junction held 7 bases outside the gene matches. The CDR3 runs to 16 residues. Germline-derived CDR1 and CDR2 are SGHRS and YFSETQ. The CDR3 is CASSPGQDNSNQPQHF. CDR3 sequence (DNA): TGCGCCAGCAGCCCCGGACAGGACAATAGCAATCAGCCCCAGCATTTT.

The CDR3 sequence: CASSGHQNQPQHF. The DNA of the CDR3 is TGTGCCAGCAGCGGACATCAGAATCAGCCCCAGCATTTT. The chain employs TRBV6-5 and TRBJ1-5; the D gene is possibly TRBD1 (5 bases). The CDR3 runs 13 residues. Germline CDR1 reads MNHEY; CDR2 reads SVGAGI. With 6 bases removed from V and 4 bases from J, the gap between germline ends came to 10 bases.

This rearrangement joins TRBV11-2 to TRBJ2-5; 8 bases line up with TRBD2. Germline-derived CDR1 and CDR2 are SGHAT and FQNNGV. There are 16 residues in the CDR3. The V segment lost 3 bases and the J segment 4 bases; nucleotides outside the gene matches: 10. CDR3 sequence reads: CASSFRLSSGRETQYF. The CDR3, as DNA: TGTGCCAGCAGCTTCCGCCTGTCTAGCGGGCGAGAGACCCAGTACTTC.

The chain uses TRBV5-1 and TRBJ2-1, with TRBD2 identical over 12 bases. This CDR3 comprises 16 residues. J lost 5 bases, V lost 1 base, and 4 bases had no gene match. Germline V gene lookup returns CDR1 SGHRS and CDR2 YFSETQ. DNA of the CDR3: TGCGCCAGCAGCTTGCGTCTAGCGGGAGGGGACAATGAGCAGTTCTTC. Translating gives CASSLRLAGGDNEQFF.

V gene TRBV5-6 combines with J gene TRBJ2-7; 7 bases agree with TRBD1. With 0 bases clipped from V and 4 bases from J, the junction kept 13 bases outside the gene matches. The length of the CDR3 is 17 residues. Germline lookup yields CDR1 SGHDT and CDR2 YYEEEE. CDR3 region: CASSLDPARGLSYEQYF. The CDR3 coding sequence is TGTGCCAGCAGCTTGGACCCGGCCAGGGGGTTGTCTTACGAGCAGTACTTC.

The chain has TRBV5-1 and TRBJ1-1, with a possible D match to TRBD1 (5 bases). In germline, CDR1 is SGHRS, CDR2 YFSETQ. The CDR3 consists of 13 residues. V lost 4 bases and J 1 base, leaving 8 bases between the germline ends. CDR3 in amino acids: CASSGDGNTEAFF. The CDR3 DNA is TGCGCCAGCAGCGGGGACGGGAACACTGAAGCTTTCTTT.

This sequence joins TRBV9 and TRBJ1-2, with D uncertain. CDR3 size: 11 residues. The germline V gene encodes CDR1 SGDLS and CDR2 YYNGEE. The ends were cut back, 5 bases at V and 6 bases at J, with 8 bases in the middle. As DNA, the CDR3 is TGTGCCAGCAGTTCCCGGGATGGCTACACCTTC. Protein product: CASSSRDGYTF. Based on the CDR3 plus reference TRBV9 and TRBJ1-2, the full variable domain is DSGVTQTPKHLITATGQRVTLRCSPRSGDLSVYWYQQSLDQGLQFLIQYYNGEERAKGNILERFSAQQFPDLHSELNLSSLELGDSALYFCASSSRDGYTFGSGTRLTVV.

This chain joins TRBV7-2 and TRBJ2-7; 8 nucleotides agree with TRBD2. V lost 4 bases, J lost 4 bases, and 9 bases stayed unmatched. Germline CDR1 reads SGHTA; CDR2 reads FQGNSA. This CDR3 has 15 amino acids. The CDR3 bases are TGTGCCAGCAGCTCCACCAGCGGGAGTGGGTACGAGCAGTACTTC. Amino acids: CASSSTSGSGYEQYF. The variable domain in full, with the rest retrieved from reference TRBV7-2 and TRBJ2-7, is GAGVSQSPSNKVTEKGKDVELRCDPISGHTALYWYRQSLGQGLEFLIYFQGNSAPDKSGLPSDRFSAERTGGSVSTLTIQRTQQEDSAVYLCASSSTSGSGYEQYFGPGTRLTVT.

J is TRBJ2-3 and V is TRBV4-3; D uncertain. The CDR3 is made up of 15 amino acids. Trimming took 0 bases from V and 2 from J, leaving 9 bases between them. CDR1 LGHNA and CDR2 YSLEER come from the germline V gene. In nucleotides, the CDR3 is TGCGCCAGCAGCCAAGAATGGGCGGACACAGATACGCAGTATTTT. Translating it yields CASSQEWADTDTQYF.

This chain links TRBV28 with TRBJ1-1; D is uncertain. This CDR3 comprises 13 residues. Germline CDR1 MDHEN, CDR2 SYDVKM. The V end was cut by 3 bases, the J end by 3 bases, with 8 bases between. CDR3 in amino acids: CASSFSRDTEAFF. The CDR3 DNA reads TGTGCCAGCAGTTTTAGCCGGGACACTGAAGCTTTCTTT.

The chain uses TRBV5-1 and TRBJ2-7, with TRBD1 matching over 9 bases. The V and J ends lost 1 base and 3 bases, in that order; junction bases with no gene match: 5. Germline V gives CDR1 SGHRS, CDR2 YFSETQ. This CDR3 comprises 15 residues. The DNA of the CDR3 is TGCGCCAGCAGCTTGTCACAGGGGGCCGGCTACGAGCAGTACTTC. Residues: CASSLSQGAGYEQYF.

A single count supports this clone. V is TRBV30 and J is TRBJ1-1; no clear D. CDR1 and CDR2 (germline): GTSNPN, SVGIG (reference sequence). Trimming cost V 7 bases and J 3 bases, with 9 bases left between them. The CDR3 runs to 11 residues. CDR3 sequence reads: CASPGDTEAFF. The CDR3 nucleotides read TGTGCCTCCCCCGGGGACACTGAAGCTTTCTTT.

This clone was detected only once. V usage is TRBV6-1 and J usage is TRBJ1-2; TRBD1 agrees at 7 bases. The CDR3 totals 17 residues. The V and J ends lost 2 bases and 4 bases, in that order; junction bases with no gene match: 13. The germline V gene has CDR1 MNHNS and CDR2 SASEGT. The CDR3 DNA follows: TGTGCCAGCAGTGAACAGGGGGGCCGTTTTGGGGCCTATGGCTACACCTTC. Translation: CASSEQGGRFGAYGYTF.

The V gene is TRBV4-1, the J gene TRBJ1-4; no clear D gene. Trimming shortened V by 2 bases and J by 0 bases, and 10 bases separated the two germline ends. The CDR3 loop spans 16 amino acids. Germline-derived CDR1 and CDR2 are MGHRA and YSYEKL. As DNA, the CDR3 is TGCGCCAGCAGCCAAACCGGTCCTGCAACTAATGAAAAACTGTTTTTT. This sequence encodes CASSQTGPATNEKLFF.

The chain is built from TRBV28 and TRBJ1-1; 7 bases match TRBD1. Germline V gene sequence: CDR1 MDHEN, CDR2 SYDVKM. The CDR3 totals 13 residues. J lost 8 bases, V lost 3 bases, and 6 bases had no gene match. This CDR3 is CASSFRAGGEAFF. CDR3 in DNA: TGTGCCAGCAGTTTTAGGGCAGGGGGAGAAGCTTTCTTT.

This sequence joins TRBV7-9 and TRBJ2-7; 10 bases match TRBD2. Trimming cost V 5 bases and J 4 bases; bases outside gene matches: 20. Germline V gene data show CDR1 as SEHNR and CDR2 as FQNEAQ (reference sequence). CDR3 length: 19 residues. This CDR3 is CASSTDGGEAAGGAYEQYF. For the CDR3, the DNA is TGTGCCAGCAGCACCGATGGGGGAGAGGCAGCGGGAGGGGCATACGAGCAGTACTTC.